The entry that follows covers one T cell receptor beta chain sequence. Its antigen is not identified. The source of the sample is a study of Ad26.COV2.S vaccination and SARS-CoV-2 variants. Profiled with immunoSEQ multiplex PCR; TCRdb holds only in-frame clones, not every one. The sample yields 500,000 or so clones, 87% seen once. The sample's treatment: about 20 received Ad26.COV2.S at low or high dose, single or two shots; 5 received placebo; per-sample allocation not given. Repertoires come from day 63 after the first vaccine or placebo injection. Immunization relied on an Ad26 vector, which expressed Wuhan-strain SARS-CoV-2 spike. Points from the study as a whole: Comparability of non-spike TCR breadth was observed across vaccine and placebo recipients.

Sequencing was performed on peripheral blood, taken in a trial of Ad26.COV2.S vaccine versus placebo. The origin of this receptor is a person between 18 and 60 years old who received the Ad26.COV2.S COVID-19 vaccine or a placebo.

DNA of the CDR3: TGTGCCAGTAGTAGCAGGGGGCGCGATGAAAAACTGTTTTTT. Translation: CASSSRGRDEKLFF. The chain couples TRBV19 to TRBJ1-4, with 8 bases fitting TRBD1. Germline CDR1 LNHDA, CDR2 SQIVND (reference sequence). With V trimmed by 4 bases and J by 6 bases, 4 bases remained unmatched. This CDR3 has 14 amino acids.